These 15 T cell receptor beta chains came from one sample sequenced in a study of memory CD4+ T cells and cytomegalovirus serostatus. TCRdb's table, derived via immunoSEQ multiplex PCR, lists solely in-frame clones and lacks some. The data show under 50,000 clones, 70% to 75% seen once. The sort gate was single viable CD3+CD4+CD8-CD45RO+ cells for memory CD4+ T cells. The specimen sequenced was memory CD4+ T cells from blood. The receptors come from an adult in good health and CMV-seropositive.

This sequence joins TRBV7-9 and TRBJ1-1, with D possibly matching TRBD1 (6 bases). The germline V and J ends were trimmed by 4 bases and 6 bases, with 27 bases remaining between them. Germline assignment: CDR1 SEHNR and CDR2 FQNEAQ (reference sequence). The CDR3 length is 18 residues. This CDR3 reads CASSSKLGRGPRSAEAFF. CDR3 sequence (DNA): TGTGCCAGCAGCTCCAAATTAGGGCGGGGGCCTAGAAGCGCTGAAGCTTTCTTT.

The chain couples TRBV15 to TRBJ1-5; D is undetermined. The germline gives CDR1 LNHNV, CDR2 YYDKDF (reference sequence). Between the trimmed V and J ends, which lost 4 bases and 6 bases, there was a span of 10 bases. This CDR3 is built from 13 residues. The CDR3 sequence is CATSTNRGQPQHF. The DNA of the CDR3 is TGTGCCACCAGCACTAACAGAGGTCAGCCCCAGCATTTT.

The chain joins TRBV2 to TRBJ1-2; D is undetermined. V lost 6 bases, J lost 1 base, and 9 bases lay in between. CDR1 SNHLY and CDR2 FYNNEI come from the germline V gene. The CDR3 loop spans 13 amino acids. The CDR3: CASRKENNYGYTF. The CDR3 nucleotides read TGTGCCAGCAGAAAAGAAAATAACTATGGCTACACCTTC.

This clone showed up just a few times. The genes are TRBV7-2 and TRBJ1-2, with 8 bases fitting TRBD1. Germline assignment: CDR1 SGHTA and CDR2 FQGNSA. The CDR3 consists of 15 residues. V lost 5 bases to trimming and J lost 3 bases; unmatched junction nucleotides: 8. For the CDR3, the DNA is TGTGCCAGCAGCCTAAACAGGGGACAGGACTATGGCTACACCTTC. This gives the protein CASSLNRGQDYGYTF.

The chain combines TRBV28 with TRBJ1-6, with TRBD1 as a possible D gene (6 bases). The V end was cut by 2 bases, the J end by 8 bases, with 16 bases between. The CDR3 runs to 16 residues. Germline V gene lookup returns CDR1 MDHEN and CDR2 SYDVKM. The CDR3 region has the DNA TGTGCCAGCAGTTTAGAGTGGGGGCAGGGGCATTCACCCCTCCACTTT. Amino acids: CASSLEWGQGHSPLHF. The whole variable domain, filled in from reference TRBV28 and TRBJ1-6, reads DVKVTQSSRYLVKRTGEKVFLECVQDMDHENMFWYRQDPGLGLRLIYFSYDVKMKEKGDIPEGYSVSREKKERFSLILESASTNQTSMYLCASSLEWGQGHSPLHFGNGTRLTVT.

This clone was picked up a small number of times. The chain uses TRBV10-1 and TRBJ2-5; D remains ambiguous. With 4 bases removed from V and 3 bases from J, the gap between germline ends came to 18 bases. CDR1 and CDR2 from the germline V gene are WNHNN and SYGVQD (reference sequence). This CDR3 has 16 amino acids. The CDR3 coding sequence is TGCGCCAGCAGTGCAGGACGGCCTGCGTCAGAAGAGACCCAGTACTTC. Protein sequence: CASSAGRPASEETQYF.

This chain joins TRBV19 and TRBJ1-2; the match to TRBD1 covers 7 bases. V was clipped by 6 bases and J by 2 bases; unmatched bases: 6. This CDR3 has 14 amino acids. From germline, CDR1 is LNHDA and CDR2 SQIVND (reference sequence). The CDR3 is CASSRTGVNYGYTF. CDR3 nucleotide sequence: TGTGCCAGTAGCCGCACAGGGGTAAACTATGGCTACACCTTC.

The CDR3: CASSLRVTSYEQYF. In DNA form, the CDR3 reads TGTGCCAGCAGCCTCAGGGTTACATCCTACGAGCAGTACTTC. V gene TRBV7-2 combines with J gene TRBJ2-7; TRBD1 is a possible D gene (5 bases). The V gene lost 5 bases and the J gene lost 1 base, with 12 bases spanning the gap. The V gene's germline CDR1 is SGHTA and CDR2 FQGNSA. There are 14 residues in the CDR3.

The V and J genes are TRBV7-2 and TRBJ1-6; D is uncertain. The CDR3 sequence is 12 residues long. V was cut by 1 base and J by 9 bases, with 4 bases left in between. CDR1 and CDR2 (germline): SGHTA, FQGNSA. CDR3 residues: CASSLGASPLHF. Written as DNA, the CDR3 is TGTGCCAGCAGCTTAGGTGCTTCACCCCTCCACTTT.

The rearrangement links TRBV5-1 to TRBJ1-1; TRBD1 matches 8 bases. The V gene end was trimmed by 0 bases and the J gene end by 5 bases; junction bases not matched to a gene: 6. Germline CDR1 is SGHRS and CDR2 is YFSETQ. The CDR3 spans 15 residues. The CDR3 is CASSLGQDRDTEAFF. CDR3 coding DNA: TGCGCCAGCAGCTTGGGACAGGACAGGGATACTGAAGCTTTCTTT.

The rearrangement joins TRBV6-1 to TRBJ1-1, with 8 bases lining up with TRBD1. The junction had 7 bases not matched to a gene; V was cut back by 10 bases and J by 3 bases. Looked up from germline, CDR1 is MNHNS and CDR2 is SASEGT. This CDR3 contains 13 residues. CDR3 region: CATRTGKDTEAFF. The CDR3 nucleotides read TGTGCCACCAGGACAGGGAAGGACACTGAAGCTTTCTTT.

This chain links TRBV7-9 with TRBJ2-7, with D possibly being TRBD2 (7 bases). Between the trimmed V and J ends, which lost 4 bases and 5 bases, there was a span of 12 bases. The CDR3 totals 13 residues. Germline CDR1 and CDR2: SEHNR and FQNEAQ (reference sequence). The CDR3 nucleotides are TGTGCCAGCAGCTCCGAGGGGGGGGACGAGCAGTACTTC. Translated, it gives CASSSEGGDEQYF.

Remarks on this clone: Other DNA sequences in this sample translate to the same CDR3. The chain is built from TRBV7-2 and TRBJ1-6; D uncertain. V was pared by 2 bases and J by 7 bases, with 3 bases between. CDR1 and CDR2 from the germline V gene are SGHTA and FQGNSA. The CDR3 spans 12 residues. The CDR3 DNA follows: TGTGCCAGCAGCTTAAGGAATTCACCCCTCCACTTT. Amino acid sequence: CASSLRNSPLHF.

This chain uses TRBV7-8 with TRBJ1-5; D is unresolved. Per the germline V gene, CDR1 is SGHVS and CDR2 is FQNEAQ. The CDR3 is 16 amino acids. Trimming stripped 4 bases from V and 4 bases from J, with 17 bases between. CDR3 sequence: CASSSLDRNQNQPQHF. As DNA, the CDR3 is TGTGCCAGCAGCTCGCTAGACCGCAACCAGAATCAGCCCCAGCATTTT. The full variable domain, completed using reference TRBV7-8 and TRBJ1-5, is GAGVSQSPRYKVAKRGQDVALRCDPISGHVSLFWYQQALGQGPEFLTYFQNEAQLDKSGLPSDRFFAERPEGSVSTLKIQRTQQEDSAVYLCASSSLDRNQNQPQHFGDGTRLSIL.

CDR3 region: CASRPTGALNTEAFF. The DNA of the CDR3 is TGTGCCAGCAGGCCTACAGGGGCCCTGAACACTGAAGCTTTCTTT. The chain has TRBV6-5 and TRBJ1-1; the match to TRBD1 covers 7 bases. Germline V gene sequence: CDR1 MNHEY, CDR2 SVGAGI. The CDR3 is 15 residues long. V gave up 6 bases and J gave up 0 bases; unmatched junction bases: 7.